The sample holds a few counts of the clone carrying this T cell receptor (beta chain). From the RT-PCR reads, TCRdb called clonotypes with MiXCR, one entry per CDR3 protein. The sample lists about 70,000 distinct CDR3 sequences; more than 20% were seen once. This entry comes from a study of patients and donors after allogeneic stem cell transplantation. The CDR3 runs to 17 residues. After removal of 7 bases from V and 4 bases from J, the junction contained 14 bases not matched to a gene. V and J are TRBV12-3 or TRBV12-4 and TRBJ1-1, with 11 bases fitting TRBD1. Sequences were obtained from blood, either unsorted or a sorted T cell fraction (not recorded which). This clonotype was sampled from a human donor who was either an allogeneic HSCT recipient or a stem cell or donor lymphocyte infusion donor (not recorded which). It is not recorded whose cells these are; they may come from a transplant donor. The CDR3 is CASITRPGQGETTEAFF. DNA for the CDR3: TGTGCCAGCATCACAAGACCGGGACAGGGGGAGACCACTGAAGCTTTCTTT.